The entry that follows covers one T cell receptor (beta chain) sequence. This clonotype occurred a few times. It has no known antigen specificity. No much larger clone exists at a distance of one base, and base qualities are not known. TCR cDNA was synthesized by 5'RACE template switching, through which a universal primer site and unique molecular identifiers were introduced. Priming of cDNA synthesis was performed from both the TCR alpha and TCR beta constant segments. Library amplification used two PCR steps, and the second PCR step added sample barcodes and sequencing adapters. Sequencing of the libraries was done on either Illumina HiSeq 2500 (2x100 bp) or NovaSeq (2x150 bp). The authors' analysis ran thus. MIGEC handled demultiplexing of reads and collapsing into UMI consensus sequences, while MiXCR performed V(D)J alignment. Vaccine-responding clonotypes were identified with edgeR using replicate PBMC samples, with FDR below 0.01 and a log2 fold change above 5 up to day 15 being required. Each bulk clonotype received a CD4 or CD8 identity based on whether the sequenced CD4 or CD8 repertoire contained that clonotype at higher abundance. TCRdb handled the public reads itself, with Q25 trimming in fastp and clone calling in MiXCR, and kept productive beta chains. Entries that share a CDR3 protein sequence are merged under the most common genes and DNA. These V and J calls originate from TCRdb's pipeline instead of the authors' own analysis. This sample comprises 450,000 to 600,000 distinct CDR3 sequences, roughly a sixth of them detected only once. The top ten constitute 17% of the sample.

The treatment or condition tag for this specimen amounts to: live attenuated yellow fever vaccine strain. At each blood-draw timepoint, two biological replicates of bulk PBMCs were collected. A standard Ficoll-Paque protocol was used to isolate PBMCs from peripheral blood. TriZol was used to extract RNA from bulk PBMCs, from CD4 and CD8 fractions, and from dextramer-positive and dextramer-negative fractions. This sample was included in a study of T cells after yellow fever vaccination (dated by TCRdb to between 2018 and 2021). Study-wide context: The SMART-Seq v4 Ultra Low Input RNA kit was used to prepare libraries from fractions with low cell numbers. Bulk TCR alpha and beta repertoires were sequenced longitudinally to track T-cell clones before and after primary and booster YFV17D yellow fever vaccination. Two healthy male donors made up the cohort, one aged 18 to 30 years and the other aged 30 to 39 years. Blood samples were taken at several timepoints before and after primary and secondary immunization, and bulk PBMC replicates and cell subsets were isolated.

On the study overall, not on this receptor specifically: A small fraction of clonotypes showed up in both the CD4 and CD8 compartments, probably as a result of convergent recombination. Computational filtering was needed because FACS-sorted repertoires could contain abundant contaminating clonotypes from the bulk population. After the booster, most of the clones that had expanded following primary vaccination were detected again (96% of CD4 and around 90% of CD8), which suggests that memory was broadly maintained. The study included only a couple of donors, which limits how far the findings can be generalized. Compared with the primary T-cell response, the secondary T-cell response was weaker but faster, peaking on day 5 rather than day 15.

The CDR3 spans 12 residues, from the cysteine through the phenylalanine. Just CDR3 DNA is preserved here, 36 bases in frame from base 1. V is reduced by 10 bases and J by 0 bases, leaving a spacing of 9 bases between them. The germline V gene sets CDR1 to MNHEY and CDR2 to SVGAGI. The input for sequencing was PBMCs, taken 5 days after the first yellow fever vaccination. Rearrangement joined TRBV6-5 to TRBJ2-5; possibly the D gene is TRBD2, per 6 matching bases. This sequence was found in a man younger than 30 who received the YFV17D yellow fever vaccine. The CDR3: CATIADQETQYF. Here is the DNA: TGTGCCACAATAGCGGACCAAGAGACCCAGTACTTC.